The source of this T cell receptor (beta chain) is a study of regulatory T cells in long-lasting Graves disease. Overall study findings and caveats: Persistent disease samples used TRBV28, TRBJ1-2 and TRBJ2-5 preferentially.

V was pared by 5 bases and J by 7 bases, with 12 bases between. Germline lookup yields CDR1 SGHTA and CDR2 FQGNSA. The CDR3 runs to 13 residues. Concerning this clonotype: Its antigen is undetermined.

This sample's time point: newly diagnosed GD, antithyroid drugs for less than 3 months. Isolated PBMC RNA provided the starting material for the TCR library. Each of the patients was recruited from an endocrinology department situated in Xi'an, China. Arm-PCR of CDR3 regions and iRepertoire HTBI primers were the basis on which TCR beta libraries were built. MiXCR, applied by TCRdb to the multiplex PCR reads, yields one record per CDR3 protein. Among approximately 460,000 distinct CDR3 sequences listed, about 15% were seen once. Another study also made use of these data, one on T cells in Graves' hyperthyroidism and ophthalmopathy. That publication notes: Researchers ran a first-round RT-PCR on the TCR CDR3 using the HTBI primer set.

The clonotype comes from a young woman with Graves disease. The V and J genes are TRBV7-2 and TRBJ2-4, with D perhaps matching TRBD1 (5 bases). Material: peripheral blood mononuclear cells (PBMCs), obtained at new diagnosis, from a patient treated with antithyroid drugs. For the CDR3, the DNA is TGTGCCAGCAGCGGGGCCGATAGGAACATTCAGTACTTC. Amino acid sequence: CASSGADRNIQYF.